The source of this TCR beta chain is a study of blood T cell repertoires in COVID-19. The overall study: Acute and convalescent COVID-19 samples came from the United States, Italy and Spain. PBMCs, B-cell-depleted T cells, or T cells provided the cDNA or gDNA that made up the material.

Germline CDR1 and CDR2: SGHNT and YYREEE (reference sequence). The CDR3 is 17 amino acids. Deletions cut 4 bases from V and 6 bases from J, with 20 bases between. Authors' processing steps: Estimation of nucleated cell counts relied on the amplification of reference gene primers. Generated by immunoSEQ multiplex PCR, the TCRdb table keeps only in-frame clones and is missing some. V, J and clone size are taken as reported in that table, and D and trimming were inferred from the DNA itself. The table lists about 97,000 clones, almost 95% of them singletons. Input material: peripheral blood. This chain connects TRBV5-4 to TRBJ1-6; TRBD1 is a possible D gene (6 bases). This clonotype originated in a man aged 45-60 years with active COVID-19. This CDR3 reads CASSHTGSPLSNSPLHF. CDR3 in DNA: TGTGCCAGCAGCCATACAGGGTCCCCACTCTCTAATTCACCCCTCCACTTT.